This record looks at one T cell receptor beta chain sequence and its context. Antigen: not known. Using immunoSEQ multiplex PCR, the repertoire was profiled, and TCRdb retains in-frame clones only, with some absent. The repertoire holds about 130,000 clones, approximately 85% seen once, with 7.9% in the top ten. This sample was included in a study of T cell responses to AZD1222 COVID-19 vaccine. The CDR3 length is 16 residues. Germline trimming cut 2 bases from V and 3 bases from J; bases unmatched to any gene: 8. CDR1 and CDR2 (germline): SGHRS, YFSETQ. The study's findings and limits: Baseline serology detected seropositivity in only 5 to 7 AZD1222 recipients. Nearly half of spike-specific TCRs reportedly go after variant regions that carry no mutations. An increase in Spike-specific TCR breadth and depth was observed after two AZD1222 doses. Donors, mostly white British, included more females; clonal diversity was possibly underestimated.

The TCR comes from an adult who received the MenACWY meningococcal vaccine as a control. The material was peripheral blood, obtained 28 days after the second dose of the MenACWY control vaccine. V usage is TRBV5-1 and J usage is TRBJ2-1, with TRBD2 matching 7 bases. This CDR3 is CASSLARGGGYNEQFF. The CDR3 region has the DNA TGCGCCAGCAGCTTAGCCAGAGGCGGGGGCTACAATGAGCAGTTCTTC. Variable domain in full (rest from reference TRBV5-1 and TRBJ2-1): KAGVTQTPRYLIKTRGQQVTLSCSPISGHRSVSWYQQTPGQGLQFLFEYFSETQRNKGNFPGRFSGRQFSNSRSEMNVSTLELGDSALYLCASSLARGGGYNEQFFGPGTRLTVL.